Below, one T cell receptor (beta chain) is given with its context. This sample was taken from a study of blood T cell repertoires in COVID-19. V was pared by 0 bases and J by 0 bases, with 6 bases of the junction left unmatched. Germline V gene data show CDR1 as SGHRS and CDR2 as YFSETQ. The CDR3 sequence is 16 residues long. Assay: immunoSEQ multiplex PCR; the TCRdb copy retains only in-frame clones and omits some. The sample consists of roughly 140,000 clones, approximately 90% of them appearing once. This sequence originates from a middle-aged woman with acute or convalescent COVID-19. The chain couples TRBV5-1 to TRBJ2-7; 7 bases are shared with TRBD2. Sequencing was carried out using peripheral blood. The chain's CDR3 is CASSLAGSGLSYEQYF. The DNA of the CDR3 is TGCGCCAGCAGCTTGGCCGGTAGCGGGCTCTCCTACGAGCAGTACTTC.